This TCR beta chain is drawn from a study of T cell repertoires in cytomegalovirus infection. About the study: Public TCR beta signatures indicated both CMV infection and matching HLA type.

The table lists this clonotype with many counts. Its antigen is not identified. TCRdb reprocessed the reads via MiXCR and lists one record per CDR3 protein. Of fewer than 80,000 distinct CDR3 sequences listed, 3.5% to 4.5% are singletons. After removal of 6 bases from V and 4 bases from J, the junction contained 4 bases not matched to a gene. This CDR3 is 14 amino acids long. Germline V gives CDR1 MNHEY, CDR2 SVGEGT. The study's findings and limits: HLA-C-restricted CMV-specific TCR beta clonotypes prevailed in the ex vivo response. Carriage of CMV together with the relevant HLA was identifiable through cumulative public TCR beta family frequency.

Sequencing used PBMCs. The chain uses TRBV6-2 or TRBV6-3 and TRBJ1-5; 9 positions match TRBD1. The receptor's source is a human donor in good health (CMV status not recorded). Some clones in this sample may be carry-over from other donors' samples. Here the CDR3 reads CASSGQGQNQPQHF. The CDR3 bases are TGTGCCAGCAGCGGACAGGGGCAAAATCAGCCCCAGCATTTT.